The following is a T cell receptor beta chain sequence with its context. Its antigen is undetermined. The data belong to a study of T-cell memory formation after mild COVID-19. Study-level points and caveats: A balance of CD4 and CD8 characterized clones contracting day 15 to 85, whereas later expanders leaned CD4+. CM and EM subsets held most contracting CD4+ clones; EMRA held CD8+ ones.

Trimming removed 6 bases at V and 5 bases at J, with 19 bases between. The CDR3 spans 15 residues. Germline values: CDR1 KGHSH, CDR2 LQKENI. One entry per CDR3 protein results from TCRdb running MiXCR on the 5' RACE reads. This table holds about 470,000 distinct CDR3 sequences, 18% found once. The specimen sequenced was PBMCs or a T cell subset sorted from them (not recorded which). The rearrangement uses TRBV18 and TRBJ2-5, with a possible D match to TRBD2 (5 bases). The origin of this receptor is an adult woman who had mild COVID-19 (a few samples of this study predate the infection). Cell type and time point are not known. CDR3 nucleotide sequence: TGTGCCAGCTCTACCCTGAAGGCGGGTGGCGAGACCCAGTACTTC. The encoded protein is CASSTLKAGGETQYF.